This T cell receptor (beta chain) derives from a study of blood T cell repertoires in COVID-19. Looking at the study overall: T cells, B-cell-depleted T cells, or PBMCs supplied cDNA or gDNA.

Sequencing used immunoSEQ multiplex PCR; TCRdb keeps in-frame clones, though not all of them. The sample consists of about 240,000 clones, 70% to 90% of them appearing once. The V end was cut by 0 bases, the J end by 3 bases, with 15 bases between. CDR3 length: 17 amino acids. Germline values: CDR1 SGHNT, CDR2 YENEEA. Grouping used clinical history reported by participants in a survey and questionnaire. Input material: PBMCs or T cells enriched from blood (not recorded which). The receptor was isolated from a woman between 40 and 50 years old with acute COVID-19. The rearrangement joins TRBV11-3 to TRBJ2-4, with D possibly being TRBD2 (6 bases). The CDR3 nucleotides are TGTGCCAGCAGCTTAGATCTAGGCGGGGTCTTCAAAAACATTCAGTACTTC. This sequence encodes CASSLDLGGVFKNIQYF.